This T cell receptor (beta chain) came from a study of graft-versus-host responses after intestinal transplantation. The CDR3 extends over 18 amino acids. Germline-derived CDR1 and CDR2 are MNHEY and SMNVEV (reference sequence). J lost 0 bases, V lost 6 bases, and 8 bases had no gene match. Details on this clone: Its antigen is not known.

The repertoire was sequenced with immunoSEQ multiplex PCR; TCRdb's copy has only in-frame clones and lacks some. The table records tens of thousands of clones, around nine tenths of them present only once. The sample in question was unstimulated CD4+ T cells sorted from spleen or lymph node cells, obtained before intestinal transplant. The receptor's source is a human donor who received an intestinal transplant. The gene calls are TRBV27 and TRBJ2-1; 13 bases are shared with TRBD2. The CDR3 is CASRVGTSGTSSYNEQFF. CDR3 nucleotide sequence: TGTGCCAGCAGAGTAGGGACTAGCGGGACGAGCTCCTACAATGAGCAGTTCTTC.